A selection of T cell receptor beta chains follows, all from one sample in a study of T cells in Graves' hyperthyroidism and ophthalmopathy. TCRdb re-called the multiplex PCR reads with MiXCR, one entry per CDR3 protein. Of some 770,000 distinct CDR3 sequences listed, about a sixth are singletons. The sequencing sample was made of blood. The receptors here all came from a man between 18 and 35 years old with Graves' hyperthyroidism. CDR3s include the opening cysteine and the closing phenylalanine or tryptophan.

TRBV30	TRBJ2-3	CAWTVTGGTDTQYF
TRBV20-1	TRBJ2-7	CSARDTSGRPSPFYEQYF
TRBV28	TRBJ2-5	CASRWQGKETQYF
TRBV7-9	TRBJ2-6	CASGPGANVLTF
TRBV12-3/TRBV12-4	TRBJ2-3	CASSLVFGDTQYF
TRBV20-1	TRBJ2-3	CSARDRGTSLDTQYF
TRBV10-3	TRBJ1-6	CAIRAGPNSPLHF
TRBV20-1	TRBJ1-1	CSARGLGRGTEAFF
TRBV20-1	TRBJ2-1	CSARRGASGGNNEQFF
TRBV30	TRBJ1-3	CAWSVTLGNTIYF
TRBV20-1	TRBJ2-1	CSASNPAGGTMLYNEQLF
TRBV5-8	TRBJ2-1	CASSLAERGLKNEQFF
TRBV29-1	TRBJ2-5	CSVEGWTGATQYF
TRBV4-1	TRBJ1-5	CASSRSPLGQGSVNQPQHF
TRBV29-1	TRBJ2-5	CSVRVLPTETQYF
TRBV27	TRBJ2-7	CASSLRGGTHYEQYF
TRBV20-1	TRBJ2-5	CSARDVAGGSQETQYF
TRBV29-1	TRBJ2-5	CSVEPWTREGETQYF
TRBV9	TRBJ2-7	CASSVGSSGRFNEQYF
TRBV12-3/TRBV12-4	TRBJ1-6	CASSPLGNSPLHF
TRBV3-1	TRBJ2-3	CASSKEPFYGTDTQYF
TRBV5-5	TRBJ1-2	CASSLIGIQHGYTF
TRBV18	TRBJ2-1	CASSPPQGWNDEQFF
TRBV6-1	TRBJ1-2	CASRPRAPGGYTF
TRBV20-1	TRBJ1-1	CSARRKRVTEAFF
TRBV24-1	TRBJ2-5	CATAEPHQETQYF
TRBV29-1	TRBJ2-1	CSGDSNEQFF
TRBV20-1	TRBJ2-3	CSAREWGGRASDTQYF
TRBV28	TRBJ1-2	CASSLPPARGYTF
TRBV14	TRBJ2-1	CASSHRGRPLSYNEQFF
TRBV12-5	TRBJ2-1	CASGLGTPAVNEQFF
TRBV7-3	TRBJ1-2	CASSPGQPVNYGYTF